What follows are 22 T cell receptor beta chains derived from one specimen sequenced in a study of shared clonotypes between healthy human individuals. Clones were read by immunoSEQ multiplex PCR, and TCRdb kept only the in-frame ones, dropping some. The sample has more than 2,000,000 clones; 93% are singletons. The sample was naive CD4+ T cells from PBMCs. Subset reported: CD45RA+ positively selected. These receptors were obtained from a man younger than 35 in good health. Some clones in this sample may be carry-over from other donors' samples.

The DNA of the CDR3 is TGCAGCGACAGGGCTAGCACAGATACGCAGTATTTT. This gives the protein CSDRASTDTQYF. The V gene is TRBV29-1, the J gene TRBJ2-3; D might be TRBD1 (6 bases). The CDR3 is 12 amino acids. Trimming cost V 7 bases and J 0 bases, with 8 bases left between them. Germline V gene data show CDR1 as SQVTM and CDR2 as ANQGSEA.

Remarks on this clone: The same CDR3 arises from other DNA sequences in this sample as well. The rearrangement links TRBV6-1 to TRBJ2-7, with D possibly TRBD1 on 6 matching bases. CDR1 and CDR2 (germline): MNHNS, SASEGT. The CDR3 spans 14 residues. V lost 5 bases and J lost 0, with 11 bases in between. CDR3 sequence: CASSQQGSSYEQYF. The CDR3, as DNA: TGTGCCAGCAGTCAACAGGGATCCTCCTACGAGCAGTACTTC.

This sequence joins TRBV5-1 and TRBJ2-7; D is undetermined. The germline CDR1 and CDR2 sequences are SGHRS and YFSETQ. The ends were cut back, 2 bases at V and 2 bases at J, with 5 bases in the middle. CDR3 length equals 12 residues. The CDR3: CASSFDTYEQYF. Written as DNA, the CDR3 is TGCGCCAGCAGCTTTGATACCTACGAGCAGTACTTC.

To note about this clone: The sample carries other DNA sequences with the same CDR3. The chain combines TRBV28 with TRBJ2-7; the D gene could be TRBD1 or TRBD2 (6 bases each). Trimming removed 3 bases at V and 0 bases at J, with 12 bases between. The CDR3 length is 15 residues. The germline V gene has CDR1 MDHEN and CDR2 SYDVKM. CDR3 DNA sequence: TGTGCCAGCAGTTTGTCGGGGGCGATCTCCTACGAGCAGTACTTC. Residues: CASSLSGAISYEQYF. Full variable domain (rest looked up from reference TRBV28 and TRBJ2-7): DVKVTQSSRYLVKRTGEKVFLECVQDMDHENMFWYRQDPGLGLRLIYFSYDVKMKEKGDIPEGYSVSREKKERFSLILESASTNQTSMYLCASSLSGAISYEQYFGPGTRLTVT.

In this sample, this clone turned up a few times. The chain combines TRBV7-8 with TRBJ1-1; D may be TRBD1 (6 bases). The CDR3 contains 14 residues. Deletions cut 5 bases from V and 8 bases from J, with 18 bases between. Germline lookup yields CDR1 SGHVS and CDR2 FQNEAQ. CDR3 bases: TGTGCCAGCAGCGGATACAGGGAGCTCGGGGAAGCTTTCTTT. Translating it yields CASSGYRELGEAFF.

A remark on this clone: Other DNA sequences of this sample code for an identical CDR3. The CDR3 spells CASSPEGSGNTIYF. The CDR3 DNA is TGCGCCAGCAGCCCGGAGGGGTCGGGAAACACCATATATTTT. This chain links TRBV5-1 with TRBJ1-3; possibly TRBD1 for D (5 bases). The V end was cut by 4 bases, the J end by 4 bases, with 12 bases between. The CDR3 spans 14 residues. The germline gives CDR1 SGHRS, CDR2 YFSETQ.

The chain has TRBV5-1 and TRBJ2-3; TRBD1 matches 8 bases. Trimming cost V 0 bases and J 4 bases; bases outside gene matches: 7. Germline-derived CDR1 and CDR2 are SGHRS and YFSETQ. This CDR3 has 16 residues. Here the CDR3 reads CASSLERAGGPDTQYF. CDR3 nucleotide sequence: TGCGCCAGCAGCTTGGAACGGGCAGGGGGCCCAGATACGCAGTATTTT.

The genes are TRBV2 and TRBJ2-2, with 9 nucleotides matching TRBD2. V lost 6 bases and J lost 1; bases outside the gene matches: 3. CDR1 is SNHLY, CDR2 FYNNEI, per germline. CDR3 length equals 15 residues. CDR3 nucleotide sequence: TGTGCCAGCAGCGGGACTAGCTTGAACACCGGGGAGCTGTTTTTT. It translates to CASSGTSLNTGELFF.

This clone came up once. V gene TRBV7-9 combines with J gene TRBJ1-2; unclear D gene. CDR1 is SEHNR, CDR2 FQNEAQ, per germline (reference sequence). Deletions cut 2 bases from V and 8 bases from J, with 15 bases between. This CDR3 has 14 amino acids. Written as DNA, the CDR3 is TGTGCCAGCAGCTTATTTGAGGGAGTTACGGGCTACACCTTC. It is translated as CASSLFEGVTGYTF.

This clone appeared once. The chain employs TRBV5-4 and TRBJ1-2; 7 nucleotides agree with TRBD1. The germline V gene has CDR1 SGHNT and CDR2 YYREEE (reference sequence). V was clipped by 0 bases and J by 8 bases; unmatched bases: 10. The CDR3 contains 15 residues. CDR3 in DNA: TGTGCCAGCAGCTTGGCCCGGCAGGGGGAGGGCGGCTACACCTTC. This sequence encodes CASSLARQGEGGYTF.

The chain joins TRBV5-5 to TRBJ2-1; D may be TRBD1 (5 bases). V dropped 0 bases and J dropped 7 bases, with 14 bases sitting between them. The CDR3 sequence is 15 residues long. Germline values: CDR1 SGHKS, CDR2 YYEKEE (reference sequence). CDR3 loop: CASSLVSLGENEQFF. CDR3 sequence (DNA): TGTGCCAGCAGCTTGGTGTCTCTAGGGGAAAATGAGCAGTTCTTC.

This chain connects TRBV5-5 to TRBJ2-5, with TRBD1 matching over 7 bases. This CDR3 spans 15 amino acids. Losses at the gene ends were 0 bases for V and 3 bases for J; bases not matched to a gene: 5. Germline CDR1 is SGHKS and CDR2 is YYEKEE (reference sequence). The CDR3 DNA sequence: TGTGCCAGCAGCTTGGTTGGGACAGCCGAAGAGACCCAGTACTTC. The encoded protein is CASSLVGTAEETQYF.

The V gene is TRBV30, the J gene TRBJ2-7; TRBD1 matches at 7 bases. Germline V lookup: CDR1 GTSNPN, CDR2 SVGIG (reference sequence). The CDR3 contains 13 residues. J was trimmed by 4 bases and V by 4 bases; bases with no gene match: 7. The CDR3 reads CAWKPGQKYEQYF. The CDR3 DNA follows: TGTGCCTGGAAACCGGGACAGAAATACGAGCAGTACTTC. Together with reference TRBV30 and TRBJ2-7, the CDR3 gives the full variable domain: SQTIHQWPATLVQPVGSPLSLECTVEGTSNPNLYWYRQAAGRGLQLLFYSVGIGQISSEVPQNLSASRPQDRQFILSSKKLLLSDSGFYLCAWKPGQKYEQYFGPGTRLTVT.

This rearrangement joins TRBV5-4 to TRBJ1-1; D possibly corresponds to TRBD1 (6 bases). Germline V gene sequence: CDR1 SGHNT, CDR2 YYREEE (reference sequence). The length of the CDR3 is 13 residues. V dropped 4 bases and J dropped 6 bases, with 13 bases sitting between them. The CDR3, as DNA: TGTGCCAGCAGCCCCAAGGAGGGGGCTGAAGCTTTCTTT. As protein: CASSPKEGAEAFF.

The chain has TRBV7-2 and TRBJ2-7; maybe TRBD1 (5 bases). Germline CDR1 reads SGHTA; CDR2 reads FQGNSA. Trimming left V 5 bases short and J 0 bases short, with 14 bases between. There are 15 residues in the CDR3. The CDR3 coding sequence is TGTGCCAGCAGCCTTCTACAGGTTCTCTCCTACGAGCAGTACTTC. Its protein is CASSLLQVLSYEQYF.

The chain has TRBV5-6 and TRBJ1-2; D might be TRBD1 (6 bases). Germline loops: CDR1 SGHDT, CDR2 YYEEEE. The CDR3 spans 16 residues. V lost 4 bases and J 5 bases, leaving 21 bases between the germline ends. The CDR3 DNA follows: TGTGCCAGCAGCGGGCCAGGGGCCGGGCCTCTATATGGCTACACCTTC. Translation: CASSGPGAGPLYGYTF. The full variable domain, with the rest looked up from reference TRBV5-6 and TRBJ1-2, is DAGVTQSPTHLIKTRGQQVTLRCSPKSGHDTVSWYQQALGQGPQFIFQYYEEEERQRGNFPDRFSGHQFPNYSSELNVNALLLGDSALYLCASSGPGAGPLYGYTFGSGTRLTVV.

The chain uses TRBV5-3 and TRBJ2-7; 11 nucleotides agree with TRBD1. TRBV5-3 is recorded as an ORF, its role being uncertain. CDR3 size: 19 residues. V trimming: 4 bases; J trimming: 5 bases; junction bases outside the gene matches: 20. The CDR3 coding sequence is TGTGCCAGAAGCATCGAAGAAAACCGGGACAGGGGGACGCTCAACGAGCAGTACTTC. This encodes CARSIEENRDRGTLNEQYF.

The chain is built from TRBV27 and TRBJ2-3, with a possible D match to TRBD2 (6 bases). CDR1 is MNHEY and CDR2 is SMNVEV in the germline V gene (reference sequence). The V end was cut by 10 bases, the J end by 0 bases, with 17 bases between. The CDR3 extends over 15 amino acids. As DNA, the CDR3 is TGTGCCACCCGACCCCGGGAGCAGAGCACAGATACGCAGTATTTT. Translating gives CATRPREQSTDTQYF.

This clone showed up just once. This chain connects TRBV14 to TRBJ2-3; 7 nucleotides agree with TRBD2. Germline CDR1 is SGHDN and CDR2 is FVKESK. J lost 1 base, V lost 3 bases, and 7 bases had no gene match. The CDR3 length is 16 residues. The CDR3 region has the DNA TGTGCCAGCAGCCACCAAGGAGGGAGGGGCACAGATACGCAGTATTTT. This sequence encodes CASSHQGGRGTDTQYF.

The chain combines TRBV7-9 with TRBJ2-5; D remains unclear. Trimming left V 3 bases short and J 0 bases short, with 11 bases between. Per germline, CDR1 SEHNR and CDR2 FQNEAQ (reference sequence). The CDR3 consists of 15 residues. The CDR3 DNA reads TGTGCCAGCAGCTTCCTAGGGTCATACCAAGAGACCCAGTACTTC. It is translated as CASSFLGSYQETQYF.

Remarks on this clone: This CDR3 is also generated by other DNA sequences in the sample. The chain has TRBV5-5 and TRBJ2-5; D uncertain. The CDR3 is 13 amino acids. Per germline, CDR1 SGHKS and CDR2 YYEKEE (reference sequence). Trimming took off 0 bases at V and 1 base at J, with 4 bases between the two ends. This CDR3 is CASSLVGQETQYF. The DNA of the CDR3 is TGTGCCAGCAGCTTGGTTGGCCAAGAGACCCAGTACTTC.

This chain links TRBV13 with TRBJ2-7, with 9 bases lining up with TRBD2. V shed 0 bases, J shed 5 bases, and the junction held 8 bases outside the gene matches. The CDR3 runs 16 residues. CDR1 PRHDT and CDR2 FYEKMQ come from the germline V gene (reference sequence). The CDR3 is CASSLGASGIVDEQYF. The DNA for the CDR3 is TGTGCCAGCAGCTTAGGAGCTAGCGGGATAGTCGACGAGCAGTACTTC.